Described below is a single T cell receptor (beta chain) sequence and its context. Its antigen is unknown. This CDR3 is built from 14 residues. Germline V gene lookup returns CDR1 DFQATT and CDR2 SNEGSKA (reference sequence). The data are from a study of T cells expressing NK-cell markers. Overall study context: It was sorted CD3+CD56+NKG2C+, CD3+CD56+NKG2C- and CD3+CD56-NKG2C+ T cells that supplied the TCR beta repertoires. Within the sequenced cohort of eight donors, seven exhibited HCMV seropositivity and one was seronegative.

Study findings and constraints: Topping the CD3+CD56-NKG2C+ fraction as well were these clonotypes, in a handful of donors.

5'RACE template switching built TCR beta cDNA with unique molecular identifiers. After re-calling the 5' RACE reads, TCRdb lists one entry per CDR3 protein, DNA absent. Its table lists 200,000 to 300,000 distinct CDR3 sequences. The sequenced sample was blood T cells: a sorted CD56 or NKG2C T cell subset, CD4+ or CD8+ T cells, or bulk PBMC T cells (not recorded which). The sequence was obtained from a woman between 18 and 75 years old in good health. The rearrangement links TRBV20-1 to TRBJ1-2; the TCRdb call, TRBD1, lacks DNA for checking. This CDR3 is CSAKTGASNYGYTF.